A single sample gave rise to the 21 T cell receptor beta chains below, sequenced in a study of early T cells in non-severe SARS-CoV-2 infection. TCRdb used MiXCR to reprocess the 5' RACE reads, holding one entry per CDR3 protein. The repertoire holds about 98,000 distinct CDR3 sequences, with 9.5% to 11% as singletons. The sequencing sample was made of whole blood. Receptors originate from an adult who was a healthcare worker with PCR-confirmed SARS-CoV-2 infection or an uninfected control (not recorded which).

The gene calls are TRBV9 and TRBJ1-4; D unresolved. Looked up from germline, CDR1 is SGDLS and CDR2 is YYNGEE. This CDR3 has 14 amino acids. V lost 4 bases and J lost 6, with 13 bases in between. The CDR3 loop reads CASSPRWRDEKLFF. The CDR3 DNA sequence: TGTGCCAGCAGCCCCCGGTGGAGGGATGAAAAACTGTTTTTT.

This clonotype was found a few times. V usage is TRBV5-4 and J usage is TRBJ1-6; 8 bases line up with TRBD1. This CDR3 spans 14 amino acids. CDR1 and CDR2 from the germline V gene are SGHNT and YYREEE (reference sequence). The junction had 3 bases not matched to a gene; V was cut back by 2 bases and J by 8 bases. The CDR3 bases are TGTGCCAGCAGCTTTGGGGGACAGGATTCACCCCTCCACTTT. It specifies CASSFGGQDSPLHF.

The genes are TRBV19 and TRBJ2-5; perhaps TRBD1 as D (5 bases). This CDR3 has 13 amino acids. V dropped 6 bases and J dropped 1 base, with 9 bases sitting between them. Looked up from germline, CDR1 is LNHDA and CDR2 is SQIVND (reference sequence). The CDR3 protein is CASSYRIQETQYF. CDR3 nucleotides: TGTGCCAGTAGCTACAGGATCCAAGAGACCCAGTACTTC.

This clonotype was observed at least ten times. The chain joins TRBV29-1 to TRBJ2-5; 12 nucleotides match TRBD2. Germline CDR1 reads SQVTM; CDR2 reads ANQGSEA. This CDR3 spans 15 amino acids. J was trimmed by 2 bases and V by 3 bases; bases with no gene match: 4. The DNA of the CDR3 is TGCAGCGTTGAGACTAGCGGGAGAGGTCAAGAGACCCAGTACTTC. As protein: CSVETSGRGQETQYF.

This clonotype has ten or more counts. The rearrangement joins TRBV20-1 to TRBJ2-7; D is possibly TRBD1 (5 bases). V was cut by 6 bases and J by 1 base, with 19 bases left in between. The germline gives CDR1 DFQATT, CDR2 SNEGSKA (reference sequence). The CDR3 spans 15 residues. The CDR3 nucleotides read TGCAGTGCCAGTCAAAACCCAGGGATTTCCTACGAGCAGTACTTC. It encodes CSASQNPGISYEQYF.

There are a few counts of this clonotype. The V call is TRBV2, the J call TRBJ2-1, with 7 bases fitting TRBD1. Looked up from germline, CDR1 is SNHLY and CDR2 is FYNNEI. This CDR3 region has 15 residues. The V segment lost 3 bases and the J segment 9 bases; nucleotides outside the gene matches: 11. CDR3 DNA sequence: TGTGCCAGCAGTGACGTTGGACAGGAAAACGGTGAGCAGTTCTTC. Protein: CASSDVGQENGEQFF.

This clonotype was counted at least ten times. For the CDR3, the DNA is TGTGCCAGCAGCCAAGATCCCACCGGGGAGCTGTTTTTT. This translates into CASSQDPTGELFF. The chain links TRBV3-1 to TRBJ2-2; no firm D call. The CDR3 totals 13 residues. Trimming took 0 bases from V and 4 from J, leaving 3 bases between them. The germline V gene encodes CDR1 LGHDT and CDR2 YNNKEL (reference sequence).

This clonotype occurred many times. V usage is TRBV7-9 and J usage is TRBJ2-2, with D hard to call. V was pared by 4 bases and J by 4 bases, with 4 bases between. The germline gives CDR1 SEHNR, CDR2 FQNEAQ (reference sequence). This CDR3 is built from 12 residues. CDR3 nucleotide sequence: TGTGCCAGCAGCTCGGGCACCGGGGAGCTGTTTTTT. Its translation is CASSSGTGELFF.

The chain recombines TRBV19 with TRBJ1-4; tentative D call: TRBD1 (5 bases). This CDR3 is 12 amino acids long. V lost 5 bases and J 16 bases, leaving 17 bases between the germline ends. Per germline, CDR1 LNHDA and CDR2 SQIVND (reference sequence). This CDR3 is CASSLGRRGPFF. The CDR3 DNA is TGTGCCAGTAGTCTCGGACGGAGGGGACCGTTTTTT.

This clonotype came up a few times. This CDR3 is CASSPPFEGLQETQYF. For the CDR3, the DNA is TGTGCCAGCAGCCCCCCCTTTGAGGGACTACAAGAGACCCAGTACTTC. This chain links TRBV7-9 with TRBJ2-5, with TRBD2 identical over 7 bases. In germline, CDR1 is SEHNR, CDR2 FQNEAQ (reference sequence). CDR3 length: 16 residues. The ends lost 5 bases at V and 2 bases at J; junction bases unmatched: 11.

This sequence joins TRBV2 and TRBJ1-1; D not resolved. CDR3 length equals 13 residues. Germline assignment: CDR1 SNHLY and CDR2 FYNNEI. The V gene lost 8 bases and the J gene lost 2 bases, with 12 bases spanning the gap. CDR3 protein: CASLRQINTEAFF. CDR3 nucleotides: TGTGCCAGCTTAAGGCAAATTAACACTGAAGCTTTCTTT.

For this clonotype: This could be a read error, since a much larger clone is one nucleotide away. This chain uses TRBV6-6 with TRBJ2-7; D remains ambiguous. From germline, CDR1 is MNHNY and CDR2 SVGAGI (reference sequence). CDR3 size: 14 residues. Here the CDR3 reads CAGSPTASSYEQYF. As DNA, the CDR3 is TGTGCCGGCAGTCCGACCGCTAGCTCCTACGAGCAGTACTTC.

This clonotype appeared a few times. The J gene is TRBJ2-7, the V gene TRBV2; 11 nucleotides match TRBD2. There are 14 residues in the CDR3. The germline CDR1 and CDR2 sequences are SNHLY and FYNNEI. Unmatched junction bases numbered 5, after V lost 6 bases and J lost 4 bases. The CDR3 bases are TGTGCCAGCAGGCCCGGGACTAGCGGATACGAGCAGTACTTC. Translated: CASRPGTSGYEQYF.

J is TRBJ2-3 and V is TRBV29-1; 8 bases match TRBD1. This CDR3 region has 12 residues. V gave up 7 bases and J gave up 3 bases; unmatched junction bases: 3. CDR1 and CDR2 (germline): SQVTM, ANQGSEA. The DNA for the CDR3 is TGCAGCGGCGACAGGGGTACAGATACGCAGTATTTT. It is translated as CSGDRGTDTQYF.

The V and J genes are TRBV5-1 and TRBJ2-7; 9 nucleotides align to TRBD1. The junction had 7 bases not matched to a gene; V was cut back by 6 bases and J by 6 bases. This CDR3 spans 13 amino acids. The germline V gene has CDR1 SGHRS and CDR2 YFSETQ. The CDR3 protein is CASTVTGGGEQYF. DNA for the CDR3: TGCGCCAGCACCGTGACAGGGGGAGGCGAGCAGTACTTC. Full variable domain (outside the CDR3, taken from reference TRBV5-1 and TRBJ2-7): KAGVTQTPRYLIKTRGQQVTLSCSPISGHRSVSWYQQTPGQGLQFLFEYFSETQRNKGNFPGRFSGRQFSNSRSEMNVSTLELGDSALYLCASTVTGGGEQYFGPGTRLTVT.

This clonotype was counted at least ten times. The chain carries TRBV11-2 and TRBJ2-1; 15 bases align to TRBD2. The CDR3 loop spans 18 amino acids. Germline CDR1 and CDR2: SGHAT and FQNNGV. Trimming removed 8 bases from V and 2 bases from J; junction bases left unmatched: 10. CDR3 DNA: TGTGCCAGCTTGGGACTAGCGGGAGGCCCTCATACCTACAATGAGCAGTTCTTC. Residues: CASLGLAGGPHTYNEQFF.

This chain joins TRBV27 and TRBJ1-1; D unresolved. CDR3 length: 17 amino acids. The germline CDR1 and CDR2 sequences are MNHEY and SMNVEV (reference sequence). Trimming took 6 bases from V and 4 from J, leaving 24 bases between them. CDR3 sequence (DNA): TGTGCCAGCAGGGCAAGACCGCGAGCCTCATTGGGCACTGAAGCTTTCTTT. As protein: CASRARPRASLGTEAFF.

The chain employs TRBV6-6 and TRBJ2-7; 8 positions match TRBD1. V gave up 7 bases and J gave up 9 bases; unmatched junction bases: 11. The CDR3 runs 13 residues. CDR1 MNHNY and CDR2 SVGAGI come from the germline V gene (reference sequence). The CDR3: CASMDRVLGGQYF. The CDR3 DNA is TGTGCCAGCATGGACAGGGTACTGGGCGGGCAGTACTTC.

This clonotype has just a few counts. The chain links TRBV12-3 or TRBV12-4 to TRBJ2-2; D might be TRBD2 (6 bases). Between the trimmed V and J ends, which lost 3 bases and 7 bases, there was a span of 18 bases. CDR3 length: 16 residues. Here the CDR3 DNA reads TGTGCCAGCAGTTTGATTCCGGGGGAGTACGGCGGGGAGCTGTTTTTT. Translating gives CASSLIPGEYGGELFF.

The chain links TRBV6-1 to TRBJ2-2; D not resolved. This CDR3 region has 14 residues. The V gene's germline CDR1 is MNHNS and CDR2 SASEGT. Trimming cost V 4 bases and J 5 bases, with 11 bases left between them. CDR3 bases: TGTGCCAGCAGTGTCCTAGGTGGGACCGGGGAGCTGTTTTTT. This gives the protein CASSVLGGTGELFF.

This clonotype occurred many times. The genes are TRBV7-2 and TRBJ2-6; D is ambiguous. V lost 1 base to trimming and J lost 0 bases, with 10 bases between them. Germline V gives CDR1 SGHTA, CDR2 FQGNSA. The CDR3 sequence is 17 residues long. The CDR3 DNA reads TGTGCCAGCAGCTTAGGGGAAGGGAACTCTGGGGCCAACGTCCTGACTTTC. This sequence encodes CASSLGEGNSGANVLTF.